The 27 T cell receptor beta chains below were found in one sample sequenced in a study of blood T cell repertoires in COVID-19. The method was immunoSEQ multiplex PCR; TCRdb's version includes in-frame clones alone and lacks a portion of them. The table records about 290,000 clones, 85% to 90% of them present only once. Sequenced: peripheral blood. Receptor source: a young woman with COVID-19, enrolled during active disease.

The rearrangement uses TRBV5-1 and TRBJ2-2; tentatively, D is TRBD1 (6 bases). The ends were cut back, 4 bases at V and 0 bases at J, with 10 bases in the middle. The CDR3 sequence is 15 residues long. CDR1 is SGHRS and CDR2 is YFSETQ in the germline V gene. The CDR3: CASSPGQPNTGELFF. CDR3 coding DNA: TGCGCCAGCAGCCCAGGACAGCCGAACACCGGGGAGCTGTTTTTT.

V and J are TRBV21-1 and TRBJ2-6; the D call in the table, TRBD2, was not verified against the DNA. TRBV21-1 is a pseudogene. This CDR3 has 20 amino acids. The CDR3: CASSRIDAGPPTPGANVLTF. The DNA of the CDR3 is TGTGCCAGCAGCAGAATCGACGCGGGACCACCGACTCCTGGGGCCAACGTCCTGACTTTC.

The genes are TRBV11-2 and TRBJ1-2; TRBD1 might be the D (5 bases). Germline CDR1 reads SGHAT; CDR2 reads FQNNGV. V lost 3 bases and J 4 bases, leaving 12 bases between the germline ends. The CDR3 covers 14 residues. The CDR3 coding sequence is TGTGCCAGCAGCTTGGGGCTCACATCCTATGGCTACACCTTC. Translation gives CASSLGLTSYGYTF.

Here the CDR3 DNA reads TGTGCCTGGAGTGGACAGGGAAACACCGGGGAGCTGTTTTTT. This gives the protein CAWSGQGNTGELFF. J is TRBJ2-2 and V is TRBV30; 7 nucleotides align to TRBD1. CDR3 length: 14 amino acids. V shed 1 base, J shed 2 bases, and the junction held 1 base outside the gene matches. CDR1 is GTSNPN, CDR2 SVGIG, per germline (reference sequence).

The gene calls are TRBV6-1 and TRBJ2-5; D possibly corresponds to TRBD2 (5 bases). CDR3 size: 16 residues. Trimming removed 1 base from V and 5 bases from J, with 17 bases in between. Germline V lookup: CDR1 MNHNS, CDR2 SASEGT. In nucleotides, the CDR3 is TGTGCCAGCAGTGAAGACGCCGAGGGCTTGGGGGAGACCCAGTACTTC. Its translation is CASSEDAEGLGETQYF.

The chain couples TRBV6-5 to TRBJ1-6; 11 bases line up with TRBD1. The CDR3 is 14 residues long. V lost 7 bases and J lost 7; bases outside the gene matches: 3. The germline V gene has CDR1 MNHEY and CDR2 SVGAGI. The CDR3 sequence: CASTRTGGNSPLHF. The CDR3 DNA reads TGTGCCAGCACCCGGACAGGGGGCAATTCACCCCTCCACTTT.

Note on this clone: The same CDR3 can be traced to other DNA sequences in this sample. V and J are TRBV7-9 and TRBJ2-7; 7 nucleotides line up with TRBD1. This CDR3 is built from 13 residues. V lost 5 bases and J lost 2; bases outside the gene matches: 3. CDR1 and CDR2 from the germline V gene are SEHNR and FQNEAQ (reference sequence). The CDR3 protein is CASSPGQPYEQYF. In DNA form, the CDR3 reads TGTGCCAGCAGCCCGGGACAGCCCTACGAGCAGTACTTC. The entire variable domain, with the rest obtained from reference TRBV7-9 and TRBJ2-7, is as follows: DTGVSQNPRHKITKRGQNVTFRCDPISEHNRLYWYRQTLGQGPEFLTYFQNEAQLEKSRLLSDRFSAERPKGSFSTLEIQRTEQGDSAMYLCASSPGQPYEQYFGPGTRLTVT.

The CDR3 spells CASSEGTGGEGYTF. The CDR3 DNA sequence: TGTGCCAGCAGTGAAGGGACAGGGGGAGAGGGCTACACCTTC. The chain carries TRBV6-4 and TRBJ1-2; TRBD1 matches at 11 bases. Germline V CDR1 and CDR2: MRHNA, SNTAGT. This CDR3 has 14 amino acids. Trimming at V came to 3 bases and at J to 8 bases, leaving 5 bases not matched to a gene.

The chain recombines TRBV5-1 with TRBJ1-2; unclear D gene. V was trimmed by 0 bases and J by 8 bases, leaving 11 bases between them. Germline V gene data show CDR1 as SGHRS and CDR2 as YFSETQ. The CDR3 extends over 13 amino acids. The DNA of the CDR3 is TGCGCCAGCAGCTTGGGGGCAGCCCCCGGCTACACCTTC. Protein: CASSLGAAPGYTF. Complete variable domain (other parts from reference TRBV5-1 and TRBJ1-2): KAGVTQTPRYLIKTRGQQVTLSCSPISGHRSVSWYQQTPGQGLQFLFEYFSETQRNKGNFPGRFSGRQFSNSRSEMNVSTLELGDSALYLCASSLGAAPGYTFGSGTRLTVV.

This clone was seen at least ten times. The gene calls are TRBV7-9 and TRBJ2-1; D remains unclear. This CDR3 is built from 19 residues. V was clipped by 4 bases and J by 1 base, with 23 bases between them. Germline V gene data show CDR1 as SEHNR and CDR2 as FQNEAQ (reference sequence). The CDR3 DNA reads as TGTGCCAGCAGCTCTCCCAGCTGGGCCACCCGGTGGTCCTACAATGAGCAGTTCTTC. It translates to CASSSPSWATRWSYNEQFF.

V is TRBV12-3 or TRBV12-4 and J is TRBJ1-3, with D unresolved. CDR3 length: 13 amino acids. Between the trimmed V and J ends, which lost 7 bases and 8 bases, there was a span of 15 bases. DNA of the CDR3: TGTGCCAGCAACCTCTTCCGCCGGGACACCATATATTTT. Protein sequence: CASNLFRRDTIYF.

The rearrangement links TRBV19 to TRBJ2-2; tentatively, D is TRBD1 (5 bases). The V gene lost 6 bases and the J gene lost 6 bases, with 14 bases spanning the gap. In germline, CDR1 is LNHDA, CDR2 SQIVND (reference sequence). This CDR3 comprises 14 residues. CDR3 sequence: CASRRTKGPGELFF. CDR3 DNA sequence: TGTGCCAGTAGGCGGACGAAGGGGCCCGGGGAGCTGTTTTTT.

This clone was detected once. This chain links TRBV19 with TRBJ1-4, with 8 bases identical to TRBD1. Germline CDR1 LNHDA, CDR2 SQIVND (reference sequence). CDR3 length: 13 residues. V lost 5 bases to trimming and J lost 8 bases; unmatched junction nucleotides: 4. The CDR3 loop reads CASSFGQGEKLFF. The CDR3 coding sequence is TGTGCCAGTAGTTTTGGACAGGGAGAAAAACTGTTTTTT.

The chain recombines TRBV3-1 (or the pseudogene TRBV3-2) with TRBJ2-2; the D gene is possibly TRBD2 (5 bases). The CDR3 loop spans 16 amino acids. Germline-derived CDR1 and CDR2 are LGHDT and YNNKEL (reference sequence). The ends were cut back, 3 bases at V and 7 bases at J, with 18 bases in the middle. The DNA of the CDR3 is TGTGCCAGCAGCCACTTAGCGACGACCTGGGGCGGGGAGCTGTTTTTT. Translating gives CASSHLATTWGGELFF.

The chain uses TRBV5-6 and TRBJ1-2, with D possibly being TRBD1 (5 bases). CDR1 is SGHDT, CDR2 YYEEEE, per germline. The CDR3 sequence is 16 residues long. The V gene lost 5 bases and the J gene lost 5 bases, with 22 bases spanning the gap. The CDR3, as DNA: TGTGCCAGCAGATCCCGGGGGTTATCCGTAGGGTATGGCTACACCTTC. Translation gives CASRSRGLSVGYGYTF.

The V call is TRBV27, the J call TRBJ1-1; a weak D match, TRBD1 (5 bases). Looked up from germline, CDR1 is MNHEY and CDR2 is SMNVEV (reference sequence). The CDR3 has 13 amino acids. The V end lost 2 bases, the J end lost 6 bases, and 10 bases lay between the germline ends. The CDR3 sequence is CASSLNGGSEAFF. CDR3 nucleotide sequence: TGTGCCAGCAGTTTAAATGGGGGGTCTGAAGCTTTCTTT.

J is TRBJ2-5 and V is TRBV2; D is unclear. This CDR3 is 14 amino acids long. Trimming left V 7 bases short and J 5 bases short, with 17 bases between. Per the germline V gene, CDR1 is SNHLY and CDR2 is FYNNEI. The CDR3 sequence is CASTVPLFPETQYF. CDR3 nucleotide sequence: TGTGCCAGCACCGTCCCCCTATTTCCCGAGACCCAGTACTTC.

CDR3 sequence: CSATGFTNEKLFF. The CDR3 DNA sequence: TGCAGCGCCACAGGTTTCACTAATGAAAAACTGTTTTTT. This chain connects TRBV29-1 to TRBJ1-4, with a weak D call TRBD1 (5 bases). Germline lookup yields CDR1 SQVTM and CDR2 ANQGSEA. CDR3 length equals 13 residues. V dropped 7 bases and J dropped 2 bases, with 11 bases sitting between them.

This chain connects TRBV4-1 to TRBJ2-1; 7 bases line up with TRBD2. CDR1 is MGHRA and CDR2 is YSYEKL in the germline V gene. J was trimmed by 0 bases and V by 4 bases; bases with no gene match: 12. The CDR3 sequence is 18 residues long. CDR3 sequence (DNA): TGCGCCAGCAGCCTCTGGGGCTCTAGCGGTAGCTCCTACAATGAGCAGTTCTTC. It yields the protein CASSLWGSSGSSYNEQFF.

The chain employs TRBV11-2 and TRBJ2-1; D remains ambiguous. The CDR3 extends over 12 amino acids. Germline V gene data show CDR1 as SGHAT and CDR2 as FQNNGV. The V end was cut by 7 bases, the J end by 0 bases, with 4 bases between. CDR3 sequence: CASTSSYNEQFF. The CDR3 nucleotides are TGTGCCAGCACCAGCTCCTACAATGAGCAGTTCTTC.

The genes are TRBV9 and TRBJ2-5, with TRBD2 as a possible D gene (5 bases). Germline V gene lookup returns CDR1 SGDLS and CDR2 YYNGEE. The V and J ends lost 2 bases and 5 bases respectively, with 13 bases between them. The CDR3 is 14 residues long. The CDR3 DNA is TGTGCCAGCAGCGTTTTCAGCGCGGGTGAGACCCAGTACTTC. Translation gives CASSVFSAGETQYF.

The chain is built from TRBV9 and TRBJ2-1; 8 bases align to TRBD1. The CDR3 sequence is 15 residues long. Trimming took 4 bases from V and 0 from J; bases not matched to a gene: 3. Germline-derived CDR1 and CDR2 are SGDLS and YYNGEE. CDR3 in amino acids: CASSRTGPSYNEQFF. The CDR3 bases are TGTGCCAGCAGCAGGACAGGGCCCTCCTACAATGAGCAGTTCTTC.

The chain's CDR3 is CSASEKGLITDTQYF. For the CDR3, the DNA is TGCAGTGCTAGTGAAAAGGGACTTATCACAGATACGCAGTATTTT. The rearrangement links TRBV20-1 to TRBJ2-3; D perhaps matches TRBD2 (6 bases). Trimming took off 3 bases at V and 2 bases at J, with 15 bases between the two ends. This CDR3 comprises 15 residues. Looked up from germline, CDR1 is DFQATT and CDR2 is SNEGSKA (reference sequence).

This clone was recorded once. This chain joins TRBV7-2 and TRBJ2-6, with D uncertain. The CDR3 consists of 16 residues. The V gene lost 5 bases and the J gene lost 4 bases, with 15 bases spanning the gap. Germline values: CDR1 SGHTA, CDR2 FQGNSA. Here the CDR3 DNA reads TGTGCCAGCAGCCCCACCCGGGTGTGGGGGGCCAACGTCCTGACTTTC. Amino acid sequence: CASSPTRVWGANVLTF.

The V and J genes are TRBV7-9 and TRBJ2-5, with 8 bases identical to TRBD2. The CDR3 is made up of 14 amino acids. CDR1 and CDR2 (germline): SEHNR, FQNEAQ (reference sequence). Trimming at V came to 5 bases and at J to 2 bases, leaving 4 bases not matched to a gene. CDR3 loop: CASSPGGDQETQYF. The CDR3 DNA reads TGTGCCAGCAGCCCCGGGGGGGATCAAGAGACCCAGTACTTC. Looking up the rest from reference TRBV7-9 and TRBJ2-5 gives the full variable domain: DTGVSQNPRHKITKRGQNVTFRCDPISEHNRLYWYRQTLGQGPEFLTYFQNEAQLEKSRLLSDRFSAERPKGSFSTLEIQRTEQGDSAMYLCASSPGGDQETQYFGPGTRLLVL.

The V call is TRBV7-8, the J call TRBJ2-5; no definite D call. V was cut by 1 base and J by 4 bases, with 10 bases left in between. This CDR3 contains 14 residues. Looked up from germline, CDR1 is SGHVS and CDR2 is FQNEAQ. CDR3 protein: CASSLVSSGETQYF. Here the CDR3 DNA reads TGTGCCAGCAGCTTAGTGTCTTCGGGAGAGACCCAGTACTTC.

The chain is built from TRBV6-5 and TRBJ1-5; TRBD1 might be the D (5 bases). V gave up 7 bases and J gave up 0 bases, with 13 bases separating them. Germline loops: CDR1 MNHEY, CDR2 SVGAGI. This CDR3 region has 15 residues. CDR3 bases: TGTGCCAGCACCCCAGGGCTCCATAGCAATCAGCCCCAGCATTTT. Translated: CASTPGLHSNQPQHF.